The entry that follows covers one TCR beta chain sequence. Cells were sorted from thawed PBMC rested overnight and stained with GMM-loaded CD1B tetramer, viability dye and anti-CD3. CD1B tetramers were loaded with Rhodococcus equi-derived C32 glucose monomycolate. Germline lookup yields CDR1 SGHRS and CDR2 YFSETQ. This CDR3 comprises 14 residues. V was pared by 4 bases and J by 1 base, with 11 bases between. These data are taken from a study of T cells in tuberculosis. As for the study in general: T cells were selected with CD1B tetramers loaded with glucose monomycolate. Overall study findings and caveats: The stringent gate may have excluded weak CD1B-GMM tetramer binders.

Measured with immunoSEQ multiplex PCR; TCRdb has only the in-frame clones, and not every one. Of tens of thousands of clones listed, approximately 90% were seen once; the top ten hold 1.9%. The clonotype originates from an adult woman with latent tuberculosis. Sequencing was carried out using CD1b-GMM tetramer-negative cells sorted from PBMCs. The gene calls are TRBV5-1 and TRBJ1-1, with a weak D call TRBD1 (5 bases). The CDR3 DNA sequence: TGCGCCAGCAGCGTCTCGGGGGAGAACACTGAAGCTTTCTTT. The encoded protein is CASSVSGENTEAFF.